This T cell receptor (beta chain) was recorded in a study of regulatory T cells in long-lasting Graves disease. Trimming at V came to 5 bases and at J to 0 bases, leaving 4 bases not matched to a gene. This CDR3 has 14 residues. From germline, CDR1 is MNHEY and CDR2 SMNVEV (reference sequence). The authors built TCR beta libraries using iRepertoire HTBI primers and Arm-PCR of CDR3 regions. A single record per CDR3 protein comes from TCRdb applying MiXCR to the multiplex PCR reads. The repertoire holds some 350,000 distinct CDR3 sequences, with 15% to 20% as singletons. This clonotype has only a few counts. The time point here: newly diagnosed GD, antithyroid drugs for less than 3 months. Extracted RNA from PBMCs served as the source of the TCR library. Roughly 9.6-milliliter peripheral blood samples went into EDTA tubes. These sequences were also reported in another study, on T cells in Graves' hyperthyroidism and ophthalmopathy.

Sequenced material: peripheral blood mononuclear cells (PBMCs), taken at new diagnosis, from a patient treated with antithyroid drugs. The TCR was taken from a woman younger than 35 with Graves disease. J is TRBJ2-7 and V is TRBV27; 7 bases align to TRBD2. For the CDR3, the DNA is TGTGCCAGCAGTCTCCGGGAGGTCTCCTACGAGCAGTACTTC. Translation gives CASSLREVSYEQYF.